A single sample gave rise to the 12 T cell receptor beta chains below, sequenced in a study of PD-1 blockade in classical Hodgkin lymphoma. The assay was immunoSEQ multiplex PCR, and TCRdb's table has in-frame clones only and misses some. The table includes about 40,000 clones, 85% to 90% detected once. Each patient's relapse followed autologous stem cell transplantation, and brentuximab vedotin exposure varied. The input for sequencing was peripheral blood mononuclear cells (PBMCs), taken before the second cycle of nivolumab. These receptor sequences come from a human donor with classical Hodgkin lymphoma.

The chain recombines TRBV7-8 with TRBJ2-1; D may be TRBD2 (5 bases). This CDR3 comprises 14 residues. Germline V gene lookup returns CDR1 SGHVS and CDR2 FQNEAQ. V was shortened by 4 bases and J by 7 bases, with 14 bases between the two germline ends. This CDR3 reads CASSSRSGSNEQFF. The CDR3 DNA sequence: TGTGCCAGCAGCTCCCGATCGGGGTCGAATGAGCAGTTCTTC.

The V call is TRBV10-2, the J call TRBJ2-7, with 9 nucleotides matching TRBD1. The ends lost 4 bases at V and 6 bases at J; junction bases unmatched: 7. The CDR3 has 14 amino acids. Germline V gene data show CDR1 as WSHSY and CDR2 as SAAADI. CDR3 sequence (DNA): TGCGCCAGCAGTGCCGGGACAGGGCTCATCGAGCAGTACTTC. Its protein product is CASSAGTGLIEQYF.

The chain joins TRBV7-9 to TRBJ2-4; the D is unclear. This CDR3 contains 17 residues. CDR1 is SEHNR, CDR2 FQNEAQ, per germline (reference sequence). V was clipped by 5 bases and J by 1 base, with 18 bases between them. CDR3 region: CASSTPRSTTAKNIQYF. In nucleotides, the CDR3 is TGTGCCAGCAGCACTCCCCGATCGACAACGGCCAAAAACATTCAGTACTTC.

The gene calls are TRBV7-9 and TRBJ2-7; D uncertain. The CDR3 is made up of 13 amino acids. Per the germline V gene, CDR1 is SEHNR and CDR2 is FQNEAQ (reference sequence). V was trimmed by 4 bases and J by 3 bases, leaving 10 bases between them. The CDR3 loop is CASSSSDHYEQYF. CDR3 bases: TGTGCCAGCAGCTCCTCGGACCACTACGAGCAGTACTTC.

This clone has a handful of counts. The CDR3 nucleotides are TGTGCCAGCAGTTACTCGGACGGTCAGCCCCAGCATTTT. Encoded protein: CASSYSDGQPQHF. This sequence joins TRBV6-5 and TRBJ1-5; no definite D call. With 0 bases removed from V and 6 bases from J, the gap between germline ends came to 6 bases. Looked up from germline, CDR1 is MNHEY and CDR2 is SVGAGI. The CDR3 runs 13 residues.

The chain links TRBV6-5 to TRBJ2-5, with a tentative D call TRBD2 (5 bases). The germline CDR1 and CDR2 sequences are MNHEY and SVGAGI. This CDR3 region has 16 residues. Trimming took off 2 bases at V and 10 bases at J, with 23 bases between the two ends. The CDR3 DNA reads as TGTGCCAGCAGTTACGCCTGGACGGAACCTAGCCTGATCCAGTACTTC. Protein product: CASSYAWTEPSLIQYF.

This chain uses TRBV19 with TRBJ2-3; D is unclear. The V gene's germline CDR1 is LNHDA and CDR2 SQIVND (reference sequence). The CDR3 runs 13 residues. Trimming took 7 bases from V and 3 from J, leaving 11 bases between them. For the CDR3, the DNA is TGTGCCAGTACCGAGCAGTTAACAGATACGCAGTATTTT. Its translation: CASTEQLTDTQYF.

V is TRBV4-2 and J is TRBJ2-3, with a possible D match to TRBD2 (5 bases). CDR1 and CDR2 (germline): LGHNA, YNFKEQ. V dropped 6 bases and J dropped 2 bases, with 6 bases sitting between them. This CDR3 has 12 residues. As DNA, the CDR3 is TGTGCCAGCAGGCGGGCCACAGATACGCAGTATTTT. It yields the protein CASRRATDTQYF.

The chain joins TRBV15 to TRBJ1-2, with TRBD1 as a possible D gene (5 bases). The V gene lost 4 bases and the J gene lost 6 bases, with 18 bases spanning the gap. Germline CDR1 and CDR2: LNHNV and YYDKDF (reference sequence). This CDR3 spans 15 amino acids. The CDR3 nucleotides are TGTGCCACCAGCATTTTTCCCAGGGAGGGAAATGGCTACACCTTC. Protein product: CATSIFPREGNGYTF.

The V call is TRBV7-9, the J call TRBJ2-3; a weak D match, TRBD2 (5 bases). Per germline, CDR1 SEHNR and CDR2 FQNEAQ (reference sequence). Trimming removed 3 bases from V and 2 bases from J, with 12 bases in between. This CDR3 spans 15 amino acids. The CDR3 nucleotides read TGTGCCAGCAGCTTCACCGGGGATTTCACAGATACGCAGTATTTT. It encodes CASSFTGDFTDTQYF.

This clone was observed a few times. This sequence joins TRBV5-4 and TRBJ2-5; D could derive from TRBD1 or TRBD2 (6 bases each). With 4 bases removed from V and 1 base from J, the gap between germline ends came to 14 bases. The CDR3 is 15 amino acids. Germline-derived CDR1 and CDR2 are SGHNT and YYREEE (reference sequence). The CDR3 sequence: CASSPSGGPQETQYF. The DNA of the CDR3 is TGTGCCAGCAGCCCGTCTGGGGGGCCCCAAGAGACCCAGTACTTC.

This chain uses TRBV15 with TRBJ1-1; D gene ambiguous. This CDR3 comprises 12 residues. Germline CDR1 LNHNV, CDR2 YYDKDF (reference sequence). V gave up 0 bases and J gave up 7 bases, with 6 bases separating them. The CDR3 region is CATSRDRFEAFF. The CDR3 region has the DNA TGTGCCACCAGCAGAGATAGGTTTGAAGCTTTCTTT.